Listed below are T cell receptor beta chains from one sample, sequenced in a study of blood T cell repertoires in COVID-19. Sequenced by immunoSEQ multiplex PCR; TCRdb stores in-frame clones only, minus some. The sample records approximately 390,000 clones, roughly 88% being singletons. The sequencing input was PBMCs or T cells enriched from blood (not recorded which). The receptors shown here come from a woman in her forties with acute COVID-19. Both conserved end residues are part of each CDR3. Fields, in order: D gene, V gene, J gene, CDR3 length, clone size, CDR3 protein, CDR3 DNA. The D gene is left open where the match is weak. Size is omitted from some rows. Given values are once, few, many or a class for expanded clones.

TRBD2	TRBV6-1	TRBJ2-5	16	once	CASSVGTSGAQETQYF	TGTGCCAGCAGTGTCGGGACTAGCGGGGCTCAAGAGACCCAGTACTTC
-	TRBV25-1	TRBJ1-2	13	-	CASSEVTAAGYTF	TGTGCCAGCAGTGAAGTAACGGCGGCAGGCTACACCTTC
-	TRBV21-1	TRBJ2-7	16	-	CASRRLAGPLLYEQYF	TGTGCCAGCCGGCGGCTAGCGGGGCCTTTACTTTACGAGCAGTACTTC
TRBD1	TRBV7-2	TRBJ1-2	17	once	CASSTISGGDRGRGYTF	TGTGCCAGCAGCACTATTTCGGGAGGGGACAGGGGCCGAGGCTACACCTTC
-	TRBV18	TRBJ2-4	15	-	CASSKGGAPLNIQYF	TGTGCCAGCTCAAAAGGCGGGGCCCCCCTAAACATTCAGTACTTC
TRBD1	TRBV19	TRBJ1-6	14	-	CASMAGTADSPLHF	TGTGCCAGTATGGCCGGGACAGCTGATTCACCCCTCCACTTT
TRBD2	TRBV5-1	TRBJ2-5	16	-	CASSLGPAGTQETQYF	TGCGCCAGCAGCTTGGGTCCAGCGGGGACCCAAGAGACCCAGTACTTC
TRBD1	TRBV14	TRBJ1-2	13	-	CASSQLTGSGYTF	TGTGCCAGCAGCCAATTGACAGGGTCTGGCTACACCTTC
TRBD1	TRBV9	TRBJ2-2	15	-	CASSLQGANTGELFF	TGTGCCAGCAGCTTACAGGGGGCGAACACCGGGGAGCTGTTTTTT
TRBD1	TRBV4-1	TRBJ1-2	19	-	CASSQLFLRGQGLNYGYTF	TGCGCCAGCAGCCAACTTTTTTTGCGGGGACAGGGGTTGAACTATGGCTACACCTTC
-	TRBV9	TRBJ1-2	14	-	CASSVDTSNYGYTF	TGTGCCAGCAGCGTGGACACCTCTAACTATGGCTACACCTTC
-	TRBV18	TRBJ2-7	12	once	CASSQNSYEQYF	TGTGCCAGCTCTCAAAACTCCTACGAGCAGTACTTC
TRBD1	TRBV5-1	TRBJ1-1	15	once	CASSSRTGALTEAFF	TGCGCCAGCAGCTCGAGGACAGGGGCGCTTACTGAAGCTTTCTTT
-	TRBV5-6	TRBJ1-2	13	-	CASSFHFSYGYTF	TGTGCCAGCAGCTTCCATTTCAGCTATGGCTACACCTTC
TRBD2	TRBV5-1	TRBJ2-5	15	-	CASSSITSEQETQYF	TGCGCCAGCAGCTCGATCACTAGCGAGCAAGAGACCCAGTACTTC
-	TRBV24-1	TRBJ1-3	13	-	CATSAGSGNTIYF	TGTGCCACCAGTGCAGGGTCCGGAAACACCATATATTTT